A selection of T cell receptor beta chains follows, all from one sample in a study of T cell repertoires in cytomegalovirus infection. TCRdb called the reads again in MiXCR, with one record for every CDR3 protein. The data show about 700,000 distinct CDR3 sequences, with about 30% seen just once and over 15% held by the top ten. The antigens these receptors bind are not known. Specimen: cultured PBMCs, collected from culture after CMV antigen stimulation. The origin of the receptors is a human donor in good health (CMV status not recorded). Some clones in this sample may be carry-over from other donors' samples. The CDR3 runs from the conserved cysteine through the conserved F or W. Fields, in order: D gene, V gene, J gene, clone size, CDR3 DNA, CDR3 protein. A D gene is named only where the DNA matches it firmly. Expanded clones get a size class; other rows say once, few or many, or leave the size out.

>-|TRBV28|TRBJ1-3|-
TGTGCCAGCAGTTTATGGGGGGATGGAAACACCATATATTTT
CASSLWGDGNTIYF
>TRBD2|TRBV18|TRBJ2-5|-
TGTGCCAGCTCACCACTTCAACTAGCGGGGCAAGAGACCCAGTACTTC
CASSPLQLAGQETQYF
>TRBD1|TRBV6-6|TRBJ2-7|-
TGTGCCAGCAGTTATCCCGGGACAGGGGGCCGCGAGCAGTACTTC
CASSYPGTGGREQYF
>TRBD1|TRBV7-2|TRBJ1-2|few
TGTGCCAGCAGCTTAGCGGCGGGGAGGACAGGCCTGACGGGCTATGGCTACACCTTC
CASSLAAGRTGLTGYGYTF
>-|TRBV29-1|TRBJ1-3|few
TGCAGCGTTGTTGTGACTCACTCTGGAAACACCATATATTTT
CSVVVTHSGNTIYF
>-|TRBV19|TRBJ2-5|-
TGTGCCACCCGTCTGGGCAGGGGCGTAGGAGAGACCCAGTACTTC
CATRLGRGVGETQYF
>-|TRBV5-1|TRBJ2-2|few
TGCGCCAGCAGCTTGGTCTATCCCGGGGAGCTGTTTTTT
CASSLVYPGELFF
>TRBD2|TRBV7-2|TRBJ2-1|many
TGTGCCAGCAGCTTAGTATCTAGCGGGGACAATGAGCAGTTCTTC
CASSLVSSGDNEQFF
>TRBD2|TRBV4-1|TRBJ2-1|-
TGCGCCAGCAGCCAAGATAGAGCGGGGGGGTTGAGTGAGCAGTTCTTC
CASSQDRAGGLSEQFF
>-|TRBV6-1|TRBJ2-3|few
TGTGCCAGCACGCGGGCGTACACAGATACGCAGTATTTT
CASTRAYTDTQYF
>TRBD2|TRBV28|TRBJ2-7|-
TGTGCCAGCAGACGACCGGGACTAATGACCTTGTACGAGCAGTACTTC
CASRRPGLMTLYEQYF
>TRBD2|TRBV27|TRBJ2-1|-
TGTGCCAGCAGTCAGGGACTAGCCCAAGGGAATGAGCAGTTCTTC
CASSQGLAQGNEQFF
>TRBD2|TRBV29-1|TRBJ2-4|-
TGCAGCGTTATGGCTAGCGGGAGGAGGGGGGACATTCAGTACTTC
CSVMASGRRGDIQYF